This T cell receptor beta chain originates from a study of OX40 agonist ivuxolimab in advanced cancers. The protocol was immunoSEQ multiplex PCR, while the TCRdb copy is restricted to in-frame clones and leaves out a portion. The table includes 80,000 to 100,000 clones, roughly 94% detected once. V lost 0 bases and J lost 3, with 23 bases in between. From germline, CDR1 is MNHGY and CDR2 SAAAGT. This CDR3 has 19 amino acids. The chain combines TRBV6-8 with TRBJ2-5; TRBD1 or TRBD2 may be the D gene (5 bases each). Sequencing was performed on CD4+ or CD8+ T cells sorted from blood, taken in a trial of the OX40 agonist ivuxolimab. This sequence was found in an adult with an advanced solid tumor such as melanoma, head and neck, liver or kidney cancer. The CDR3 sequence is CASSYSGAEPGSSEETQYF. DNA for the CDR3: TGTGCCAGCAGTTACTCCGGGGCCGAGCCGGGATCATCCGAAGAGACCCAGTACTTC.